Described below is a single TCR beta chain sequence and its context. The CDR3 is made up of 16 amino acids. With 5 bases clipped from V and 2 bases from J, the junction kept 5 bases outside the gene matches. Germline CDR1 MNHNS, CDR2 SASEGT. MiXCR, run by TCRdb on the RT-PCR reads, gives a single entry per CDR3 protein. The data show some 570,000 distinct CDR3 sequences, with roughly 12% seen just once and approximately 11% held by the top ten. This record belongs to a study of response to subunit inactivated influenza vaccine. The same specimen was also included in a second study, on T cells expressing NK-cell markers. That paper adds: The TCR beta cDNA came from 5'RACE template switching with UMIs. An anti-gamma-delta TCR antibody confined sorting to alpha-beta TCR T cells across several of the experiments. In a few donors, these clonotypes also led the CD3+CD56-NKG2C+ fraction.

This TCR derives from a man in his forties or fifties who received an inactivated influenza vaccine. The V and J genes are TRBV6-1 and TRBJ2-7, with TRBD2 matching over 14 bases. The material sequenced was PBMCs from blood, taken on the day of vaccination. The CDR3 bases are TGTGCCAGCAGTCCCCCGGGACTAGCGGGGGCCTACGAGCAGTACTTC. Translated: CASSPPGLAGAYEQYF.